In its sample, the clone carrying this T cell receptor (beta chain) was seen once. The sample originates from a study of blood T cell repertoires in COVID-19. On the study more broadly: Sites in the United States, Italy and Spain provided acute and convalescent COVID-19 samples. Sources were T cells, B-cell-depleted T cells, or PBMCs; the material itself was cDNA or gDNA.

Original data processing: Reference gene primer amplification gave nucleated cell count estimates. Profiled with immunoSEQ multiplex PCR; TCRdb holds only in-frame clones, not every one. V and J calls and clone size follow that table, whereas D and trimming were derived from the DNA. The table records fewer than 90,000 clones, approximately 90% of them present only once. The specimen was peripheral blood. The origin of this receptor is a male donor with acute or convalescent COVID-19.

For the CDR3, the DNA is TGTGCCAGTAGTACGACCGGACAGGGGGCGGTCGGTTTGCCCCAGCATTTT. The encoded protein is CASSTTGQGAVGLPQHF. The chain uses TRBV19 and TRBJ1-5, with TRBD1 identical over 11 bases. J was trimmed by 9 bases and V by 4 bases; bases with no gene match: 14. The length of the CDR3 is 17 residues. CDR1 is LNHDA and CDR2 is SQIVND in the germline V gene (reference sequence). The full variable domain, rest sourced from reference TRBV19 and TRBJ1-5, is DGGITQSPKYLFRKEGQNVTLSCEQNLNHDAMYWYRQDPGQGLRLIYYSQIVNDFQKGDIAEGYSVSREKKESFPLTVTSAQKNPTAFYLCASSTTGQGAVGLPQHFGDGTRLSIL.